The 20 T cell receptor beta chains below all came from one sample that was sequenced in a study of cytomegalovirus exposure and HLA in healthy donors. Sequenced by immunoSEQ multiplex PCR; TCRdb stores in-frame clones only, minus some. This repertoire shows tens of thousands of clones, about 87% found once; its top ten account for 3.8%. The sample comprised PBMCs. These receptors were taken from a woman between 18 and 29 years old in good health and CMV-seropositive.

The chain uses TRBV4-1 and TRBJ2-1; TRBD1 agrees at 9 bases. Germline V gene data show CDR1 as MGHRA and CDR2 as YSYEKL. Trimming took 0 bases from V and 6 from J; bases not matched to a gene: 3. This CDR3 region has 15 residues. Written as DNA, the CDR3 is TGCGCCAGCAGCCAAGATACGACAGGGGGCAATGAGCAGTTCTTC. Encoded protein: CASSQDTTGGNEQFF.

This chain links TRBV25-1 with TRBJ1-4; 9 nucleotides line up with TRBD1. J gave up 6 bases and V 6 bases, and 2 bases lay outside the gene matches. This CDR3 contains 13 residues. Germline V CDR1 and CDR2: MGHDK, SYGVNS. The CDR3 nucleotides are TGTGCCAGCAGACAGGGGGCCTATGAAAAACTGTTTTTT. It specifies CASRQGAYEKLFF.

V usage is TRBV19 and J usage is TRBJ2-2; TRBD1 agrees at 8 bases. Germline CDR1 LNHDA, CDR2 SQIVND (reference sequence). V shed 3 bases and J 2 bases; nucleotides not matched to a gene: 5. The CDR3 extends over 16 amino acids. CDR3: CASSMSRGLNTGELFF. For the CDR3, the DNA is TGTGCCAGTAGTATGTCCAGGGGGCTTAACACCGGGGAGCTGTTTTTT. Full variable domain (missing parts from reference TRBV19 and TRBJ2-2): DGGITQSPKYLFRKEGQNVTLSCEQNLNHDAMYWYRQDPGQGLRLIYYSQIVNDFQKGDIAEGYSVSREKKESFPLTVTSAQKNPTAFYLCASSMSRGLNTGELFFGEGSRLTVL.

This clone was seen only a few times. The CDR3 loop reads CASSQRGHTIEQYF. The CDR3 nucleotides read TGTGCCAGCAGTCAAAGGGGTCATACGATCGAGCAGTACTTC. This chain joins TRBV6-5 and TRBJ2-7; D might be TRBD1 (5 bases). The V and J ends lost 5 bases and 6 bases respectively, with 17 bases between them. The CDR3 totals 14 residues. The germline CDR1 and CDR2 sequences are MNHEY and SVGAGI.

Only one count was recorded for this clone. The chain has TRBV28 and TRBJ2-7; 11 bases are shared with TRBD2. The trim removed 2 bases at V and 1 base at J, leaving 4 bases unmatched. This CDR3 has 16 residues. Germline V lookup: CDR1 MDHEN, CDR2 SYDVKM. In DNA form, the CDR3 reads TGTGCCAGCAGTTTACGAGGGACTAGCGGTTCCTACGAGCAGTACTTC. Translating gives CASSLRGTSGSYEQYF.

CDR3 DNA: TGTGCCAGCAGTGAACGACCAGGGGGCAATCAGCCCCAGCATTTT. This sequence encodes CASSERPGGNQPQHF. The chain couples TRBV6-1 to TRBJ1-5; tentative D call: TRBD1 (6 bases). The CDR3 is 15 residues long. In germline, CDR1 is MNHNS, CDR2 SASEGT. Trimming cost V 2 bases and J 2 bases, with 10 bases left between them.

This clone has only one observation. The chain is built from TRBV9 and TRBJ1-1; 11 bases agree with TRBD1. The CDR3 is 14 amino acids. Germline V gene data show CDR1 as SGDLS and CDR2 as YYNGEE. V was clipped by 1 base and J by 11 bases; unmatched bases: 7. The CDR3 region has the DNA TGTGCCAGCAGCGTACGGACAGGGGGCGCGGAGGCTTTCTTT. Translation gives CASSVRTGGAEAFF.

The chain uses TRBV11-2 and TRBJ1-1; D may be TRBD1 (5 bases). The CDR3 spans 12 residues. Germline assignment: CDR1 SGHAT and CDR2 FQNNGV. The V end lost 8 bases, the J end lost 3 bases, and 10 bases lay between the germline ends. CDR3 region: CASGRGDTEAFF. The CDR3 nucleotides are TGTGCCAGCGGCCGGGGGGACACTGAAGCTTTCTTT.

The chain couples TRBV30 to TRBJ1-5, with 8 bases matching TRBD1. The CDR3 contains 13 residues. Germline CDR1 is GTSNPN and CDR2 is SVGIG (reference sequence). The V gene end was trimmed by 1 base and the J gene end by 7 bases; junction bases not matched to a gene: 3. The CDR3 nucleotides are TGTGCCTGGAGTGACGCAGGGGGCCAGCCCCAGCATTTT. Translated: CAWSDAGGQPQHF.

This rearrangement joins TRBV6-5 to TRBJ2-7, with TRBD1 matching 10 bases. V shed 2 bases and J 4 bases; nucleotides not matched to a gene: 8. Germline V gene sequence: CDR1 MNHEY, CDR2 SVGAGI. The CDR3 loop spans 16 amino acids. The CDR3: CASSYRGDRGFYEQYF. The CDR3, as DNA: TGTGCCAGCAGTTACCGTGGGGACAGGGGCTTTTACGAGCAGTACTTC.

The chain joins TRBV28 to TRBJ2-5, with 8 bases aligning to TRBD1. V shed 6 bases, J shed 2 bases, and the junction held 8 bases outside the gene matches. The CDR3 is 15 residues long. The germline CDR1 and CDR2 sequences are MDHEN and SYDVKM. The CDR3 protein is CASRKGQGIQETQYF. The DNA of the CDR3 is TGTGCCAGCAGGAAAGGACAGGGAATTCAAGAGACCCAGTACTTC.

J is TRBJ2-3 and V is TRBV6-5; D is uncertain. V dropped 0 bases and J dropped 4 bases, with 11 bases sitting between them. The CDR3 consists of 15 residues. CDR1 and CDR2 from the germline V gene are MNHEY and SVGAGI. The CDR3 DNA sequence: TGTGCCAGCAGTTACTCGCAGGTGTTCTCAGATACGCAGTATTTT. It translates to CASSYSQVFSDTQYF.

The chain recombines TRBV2 with TRBJ1-1; 7 nucleotides line up with TRBD1. The V gene's germline CDR1 is SNHLY and CDR2 FYNNEI. The CDR3 is 13 residues long. Germline trimming cut 7 bases from V and 5 bases from J; bases unmatched to any gene: 7. The CDR3 reads CASTYRGLTEAFF. The CDR3 coding sequence is TGTGCCAGCACATACAGGGGATTGACTGAAGCTTTCTTT.

This clone is a singleton in its sample. The chain has TRBV30 and TRBJ1-1; 7 positions agree with TRBD1. Trimming cost V 0 bases and J 6 bases; bases outside gene matches: 4. The germline CDR1 and CDR2 sequences are GTSNPN and SVGIG (reference sequence). This CDR3 is built from 13 residues. The chain's CDR3 is CAWSVHRGAEAFF. The CDR3 DNA reads as TGTGCCTGGAGTGTACACAGGGGCGCTGAAGCTTTCTTT. Looking up the rest from reference TRBV30 and TRBJ1-1 gives the full variable domain: SQTIHQWPATLVQPVGSPLSLECTVEGTSNPNLYWYRQAAGRGLQLLFYSVGIGQISSEVPQNLSASRPQDRQFILSSKKLLLSDSGFYLCAWSVHRGAEAFFGQGTRLTVV.

The chain is built from TRBV29-1 and TRBJ2-7, with D maybe TRBD1 (6 bases). CDR3 length equals 13 residues. Looked up from germline, CDR1 is SQVTM and CDR2 is ANQGSEA. V was shortened by 0 bases and J by 7 bases, with 13 bases between the two germline ends. The CDR3 region is CSVEEGATGEQYF. In DNA, the CDR3 is TGCAGCGTTGAAGAGGGGGCTACTGGGGAGCAGTACTTC.

This chain uses TRBV6-1 with TRBJ1-2, with 7 bases that match TRBD1. The CDR3 runs to 17 residues. Trimming took 2 bases from V and 4 from J; bases not matched to a gene: 13. The germline V gene encodes CDR1 MNHNS and CDR2 SASEGT. This CDR3 is CASSEQREDRRGYGYTF. DNA of the CDR3: TGTGCCAGCAGTGAACAGAGGGAGGACAGGAGGGGCTATGGCTACACCTTC.

The chain carries TRBV28 and TRBJ2-7; D is unclear. V was trimmed by 1 base and J by 2 bases, leaving 12 bases between them. Germline values: CDR1 MDHEN, CDR2 SYDVKM. The CDR3 totals 15 residues. The CDR3 sequence is CASSLLTGSTYEQYF. CDR3 sequence (DNA): TGTGCCAGCAGTTTATTAACGGGTTCCACCTACGAGCAGTACTTC.

The chain joins TRBV6-6 to TRBJ2-1; 9 bases are a match to TRBD2. Germline V lookup: CDR1 MNHNY, CDR2 SVGAGI (reference sequence). Trimming at V came to 3 bases and at J to 3 bases, leaving 6 bases not matched to a gene. This CDR3 is 16 amino acids long. In DNA form, the CDR3 reads TGTGCCAGCAGTTATTCCGCGGGGGGGGGCTACAATGAGCAGTTCTTC. Protein product: CASSYSAGGGYNEQFF.

Concerning this clone: A read error may produce the germline difference seen at one junction end. The chain combines TRBV2 with TRBJ2-2; maybe TRBD2 (6 bases). Per germline, CDR1 SNHLY and CDR2 FYNNEI. The CDR3 totals 14 residues. The CDR3 spells CASSEGTNTGELFF. CDR3 in DNA: TGTGCCAGCAGCGAAGGGACTAACACCGGGGAGCTGTTTTTT.

The gene calls are TRBV15 and TRBJ1-5, with TRBD1 identical over 9 bases. The germline V gene has CDR1 LNHNV and CDR2 YYDKDF (reference sequence). This CDR3 has 18 amino acids. Trimming at V came to 1 base and at J to 5 bases, leaving 12 bases not matched to a gene. CDR3 in amino acids: CATSRVINHGTGHQPQHF. CDR3 nucleotide sequence: TGTGCCACCAGCAGAGTTATCAACCACGGGACAGGGCATCAGCCCCAGCATTTT.